This T cell receptor beta chain comes out of a study of cytomegalovirus exposure and HLA in healthy donors. The PCR used 60 Vbeta and 13 Jbeta primers. Only in-frame clones appear in the TCRdb table, and some are missing; sequencing was by immunoSEQ multiplex PCR. The data hold some 190,000 clones, with 65% to 85% observed a single time. CDR3 size: 14 residues. From germline, CDR1 is SGDLS and CDR2 YYNGEE. Trimming took 3 bases from V and 11 from J, leaving 19 bases between them. What was sequenced was PBMCs. The sequence was obtained from a girl between 5 and 17 years old in good health and CMV-seropositive. V gene TRBV9 combines with J gene TRBJ2-3; D remains unclear. CDR3: CASSDRSWPPLQYF. CDR3 sequence (DNA): TGTGCCAGCAGCGATCGCTCTTGGCCGCCTCTGCAGTATTTT.